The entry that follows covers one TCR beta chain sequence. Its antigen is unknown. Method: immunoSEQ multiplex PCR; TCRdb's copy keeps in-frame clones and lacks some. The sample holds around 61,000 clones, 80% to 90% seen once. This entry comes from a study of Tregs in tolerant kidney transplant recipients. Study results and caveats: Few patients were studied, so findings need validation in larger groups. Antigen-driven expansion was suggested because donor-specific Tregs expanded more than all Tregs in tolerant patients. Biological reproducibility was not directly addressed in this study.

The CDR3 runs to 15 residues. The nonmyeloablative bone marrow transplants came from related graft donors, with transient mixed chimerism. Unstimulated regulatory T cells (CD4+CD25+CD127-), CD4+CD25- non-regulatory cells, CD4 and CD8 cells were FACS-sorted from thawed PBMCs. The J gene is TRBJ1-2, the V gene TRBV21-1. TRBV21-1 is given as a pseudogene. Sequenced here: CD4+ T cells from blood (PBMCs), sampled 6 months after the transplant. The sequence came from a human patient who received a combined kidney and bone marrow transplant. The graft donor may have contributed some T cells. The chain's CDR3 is CASSKVAAANYGYTF. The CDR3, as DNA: TGTGCCAGCAGCAAAGTAGCAGCCGCTAACTATGGCTACACCTTC.